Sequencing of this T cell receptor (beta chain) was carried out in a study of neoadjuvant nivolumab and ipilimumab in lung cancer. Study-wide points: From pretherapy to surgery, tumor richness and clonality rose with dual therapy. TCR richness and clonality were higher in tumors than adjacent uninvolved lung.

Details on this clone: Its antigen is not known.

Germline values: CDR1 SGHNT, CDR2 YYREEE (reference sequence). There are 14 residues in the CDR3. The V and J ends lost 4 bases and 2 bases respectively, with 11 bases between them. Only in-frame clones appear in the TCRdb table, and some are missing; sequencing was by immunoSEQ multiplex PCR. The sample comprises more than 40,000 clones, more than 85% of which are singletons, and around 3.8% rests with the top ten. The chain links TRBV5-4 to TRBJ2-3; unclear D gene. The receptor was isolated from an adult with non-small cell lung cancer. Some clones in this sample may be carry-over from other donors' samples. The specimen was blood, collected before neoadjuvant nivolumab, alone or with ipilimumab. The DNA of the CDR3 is TGTGCCAGCAGCCCAGACTTATTCACAGATACGCAGTATTTT. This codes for CASSPDLFTDTQYF.